The rows below give T cell receptor beta chains drawn from one sample of a study of blood T cell repertoires in COVID-19. Only in-frame clones appear in the TCRdb table, and some are missing; sequencing was by immunoSEQ multiplex PCR. The repertoire consists of about 68,000 clones, with around nine tenths occurring once and the leading ten covering approximately 3.6%. The specimen sequenced was peripheral blood. These receptors all stem from a woman between 45 and 60 years old with COVID-19, enrolled during active disease. CDR3s leave out the opening cysteine and the closing phenylalanine or tryptophan. The size entry is marked missing in some rows and otherwise reads once, few, many or a size class.

>TRBV30|-|TRBJ2-1
AWSLDRPPNEQF
>TRBV11-2|-|TRBJ2-7
ASSIRGSSYEQY
>TRBV5-1|-|TRBJ2-7
ASSLVGAPPSYEQY
>TRBV19|-|TRBJ2-1
ASSTRHRDEQF
>TRBV29-1|-|TRBJ2-7
SVVDGTGLGEQY
>TRBV9|-|TRBJ2-7
ASSAAGNEQY
>TRBV19|-|TRBJ1-5
ASLEQGLNQPQH
>TRBV16|-|TRBJ2-6
ASSQFLGTGNSGANVLT
>TRBV7-3|-|TRBJ2-2
ASSLGDRWTGELF
>TRBV4-1|-|TRBJ2-3
ASSQLTSEPWGADTQY
>TRBV28|-|TRBJ1-2
ASLSPGGQGHYGYT
>TRBV5-4|-|TRBJ1-2
ASSLAVRNGYT
>TRBV6-5|few|TRBJ1-1
ASTSNGGFEAF
>TRBV28|-|TRBJ2-7
ASSSILTPSGRDPYEQY
>TRBV28|-|TRBJ2-6
ASSSGGPGANVLT
>TRBV27|once|TRBJ1-1
ASSLWQGATEAF
>TRBV18|few|TRBJ2-3
ASSSLAGLDTQY